Sequencing of this TCR beta chain was carried out in a study of T cells in Graves' hyperthyroidism and ophthalmopathy (dated by TCRdb to the late 2010s). Some background on the complete study: Peripheral blood samples were taken at initial diagnosis, before any treatment was given. To identify TCR V-J signatures that set the groups apart, the researchers used a discovery cohort of more than 95 patients, made up of 43 with Graves' ophthalmopathy and some 58 with stable Graves' hyperthyroidism. An independent validation cohort of 18 to 20 hyperthyroidism patients and approximately 16 patients who later progressed to ophthalmopathy tested prospective prediction of ophthalmopathy. The 90 to 100 discovery patients were randomly divided into training and test sets at a 7:3 ratio. In addition, the study compared T-cell repertoires in thyroid tissue and in blood from over 5 Graves' hyperthyroidism patients. After blood sampling, hyperthyroidism patients were treated with methimazole at a starting dose of 30 mg daily, and ophthalmopathy patients were treated with high-dose intravenous methylprednisolone. The paper reports TCR Vbeta CDR3 sequencing of approximately 140 peripheral blood samples: some 44 ophthalmopathy, under 85 hyperthyroidism and roughly 17 progressor patients. Beyond this particular receptor, the publication reports: In cross-validation, a model built on a 13 V-J signature told ophthalmopathy apart from stable hyperthyroidism with 87.88% sensitivity and approximately 84% specificity, and in testing the same model reached 80%/75%. During validation, the model predicted progression to ophthalmopathy a median of approximately 6 months ahead of onset, with almost 71% sensitivity and around 72% specificity. Sample size was not statistically predetermined, and investigators were not blinded to group allocation. Most expanded thyroid clonotypes (frequency above 0.001) were also detected in blood, a finding suggesting that blood repertoires may reflect thyroid immune responses.

TCR beta CDR3 regions were amplified from RNA transcripts. The TCR CDR3 was subjected to a first round of RT-PCR using the HTBI primer set and the Qiagen OneStep RT-PCR kit. Libraries were constructed in a second round of multiplex PCR, after which size selection and purification were performed. Sequencing of the libraries was done on an Illumina HiSeq2000 using paired-end 100 bp reads. The original pipeline was this. SOAPnuke was used to process the raw data, removing reads that contained adapters or uncalled bases, had a mean Phred below 15, or lacked an exact match to the constant primer or identifier. High-quality paired reads were merged using COPE v1.2.5, and each unique nucleotide sequence was defined as a clonotype. MiTCR v1.1 was used to align clonotypes to the IMGT TRBV, TRBD and TRBJ reference segments. Analysis was restricted to V-J combinations with a frequency above 0.0001, which covered about 99% of repertoires. A TCS score was defined as the ratio of F50 (clonal expansion) to E x V (chaos), with BLOSUM62-based TCRdist applied between CDR3 peptides within each V-J. Welch's t-statistics and random forest reduced around 520 V-J features to some 14, which were used in a naive Bayes classifier (R e1071). Clones were called with MiXCR by TCRdb after fastp trimmed the public reads at Q25, and only in-frame beta chains were retained. Rows are combined by CDR3 protein, so each entry shows the most common genes and DNA. TCRdb assigned the V and J calls; the authors' analysis was not used. Counted in this sample were about 290,000 distinct CDR3 sequences; 16% of them appeared once. The top ten hold approximately 35% of the sample.

Stable Graves' hyperthyroidism was defined as no progression to ophthalmopathy during 18 months of follow-up. Hyperthyroidism patients were newly diagnosed, had a disease duration of under 2 months, and were aged 18 to 65 years. The study excluded patients with uncontrolled infections, other autoimmune diseases, pregnancy or lactation. Diagnoses were based on clinical symptoms, serum thyroxine and TRAb, thyroid ultrasound and orbital computed tomography. PBMCs were isolated from about 10 ml of fresh peripheral blood by Ficoll-Paque density gradient centrifugation. Total RNA was extracted using Trizol reagent, and RNA quality was assessed on an Agilent 2100 Bioanalyzer. Of note for this clonotype: It lacks a known antigen. No base quality information exists; no much larger clone differs at one position.

CDR1 SQVTM and CDR2 ANQGSEA were looked up in the germline V gene. Including cysteine and phenylalanine, the CDR3 has 13 amino acids. Just CDR3 DNA is preserved here, 39 bases in frame from base 1. For this chain, trimming is 6 bases at the V end and 6 bases at the J end, and the number of junction bases without a gene match is 5. The sample comprised blood. The TCR was taken from a man between 25 and 39 years old with Graves' hyperthyroidism. The V and J segments used are TRBV29-1 and TRBJ2-7, and 13 junctional nucleotides match TRBD2. The sequence in DNA is TGCAGCGTCGGACTAGCGGGAGAGAGCGAGCAGTACTTC. It codes for CSVGLAGESEQYF.